This T cell receptor (beta chain) stems from a study of Ad26.COV2.S vaccination and SARS-CoV-2 variants. Background on the study: Each vaccinee took Ad26.COV2.S intramuscularly, once or twice 56 days apart. Study-level findings and limits: Reports say spike-specific CD8+ and CD4+ T cell responses covered substantial breadth after vaccination.

The count of this clone is one. Its antigen is unknown. V lost 2 bases to trimming and J lost 0 bases, with 8 bases between them. The CDR3 contains 14 residues. Germline V gene sequence: CDR1 MNHNS, CDR2 SASEGT. Indicated treatment: over 15 received Ad26.COV2.S at low or high dose, single or two shots; 5 received placebo; per-sample allocation not given. All samples were drawn on day 63, counting from the first vaccine or placebo injection. An Ad26 vector expressing Wuhan-strain SARS-CoV-2 spike constituted the vaccine. Using immunoSEQ multiplex PCR, the repertoire was profiled, and TCRdb retains in-frame clones only, with some absent. Seen here are about 380,000 clones, 83% observed once, and the top ten hold around 7.3%.

J is TRBJ2-7 and V is TRBV6-1; D remains ambiguous. This TCR was recovered from a person between 18 and 59 years old who received the Ad26.COV2.S COVID-19 vaccine or a placebo. The specimen comprised peripheral blood, sampled in a trial of Ad26.COV2.S vaccine versus placebo. CDR3 nucleotide sequence: TGTGCCAGCAGTGAATTTCGGCACTCCTACGAGCAGTACTTC. Protein product: CASSEFRHSYEQYF.